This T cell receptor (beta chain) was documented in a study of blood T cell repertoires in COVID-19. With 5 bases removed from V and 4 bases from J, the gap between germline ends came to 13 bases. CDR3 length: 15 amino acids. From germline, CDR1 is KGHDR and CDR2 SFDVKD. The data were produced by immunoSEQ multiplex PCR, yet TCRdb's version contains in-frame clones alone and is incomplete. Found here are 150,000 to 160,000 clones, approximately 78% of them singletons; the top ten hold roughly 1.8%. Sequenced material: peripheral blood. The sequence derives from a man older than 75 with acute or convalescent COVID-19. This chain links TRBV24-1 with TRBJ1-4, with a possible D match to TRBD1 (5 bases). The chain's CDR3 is CATSVGGGNNEKLFF. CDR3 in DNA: TGTGCCACCAGTGTCGGGGGGGGGAATAATGAAAAACTGTTTTTT.